The clone carrying this T cell receptor beta chain came up once. In the same sample, other DNA sequences code for this CDR3. As originally analysed: Using reference gene primer amplification, nucleated cell counts were estimated. Using immunoSEQ multiplex PCR, the repertoire was profiled, and TCRdb retains in-frame clones only, with some absent. V, J and clone size are taken as reported in that table, and D and trimming were inferred from the DNA itself. The repertoire includes about 340,000 clones, about 90% of them detected once, and about 6.3% sits in the top ten. These data come from a study of blood T cell repertoires in COVID-19. Across the study: From the United States, Italy and Spain came samples of acute and convalescent COVID-19. PBMCs, B-cell-depleted T cells, or T cells were the source of the cDNA or gDNA that made up the material.

V was clipped by 5 bases and J by 0 bases; unmatched bases: 7. The CDR3 contains 15 residues. CDR1 is LNHDA, CDR2 SQIVND, per germline (reference sequence). Patients of the Seattle cohort, enrolled during active infection, were followed longitudinally. Source material: peripheral blood. The sequence came from a woman between 50 and 59 years old with COVID-19, enrolled during active disease. The V and J genes are TRBV19 and TRBJ2-7; TRBD2 agrees at 7 bases. In nucleotides, the CDR3 is TGTGCCAGTAGTTTTACTAGCGAATCCTCCTACGAGCAGTACTTC. Its translation: CASSFTSESSYEQYF.